The entry below describes one T cell receptor (beta chain). TCR beta chains were sequenced at survey level with immunoSEQ. This table comes from immunoSEQ multiplex PCR, and its TCRdb copy is limited to in-frame clones, with some not included. The sample records about 68,000 clones, about 93% being singletons. This CDR3 is built from 16 residues. Germline assignment: CDR1 LGHDT and CDR2 YNNKEL (reference sequence). The V gene lost 1 base and the J gene lost 3 bases, with 13 bases spanning the gap. The rearrangement uses TRBV3-1 (or the pseudogene TRBV3-2) and TRBJ1-5; D not certain. The source of this sequence is a man aged 40-49 years with rheumatoid arthritis. The sample consisted of PBMCs. CDR3 protein: CASSQGGQASNQPQHF. The CDR3 DNA reads as TGTGCCAGCAGCCAAGGGGGTCAGGCCTCCAATCAGCCCCAGCATTTT.